This is a list of T cell receptor beta chains from one sample in a study of CD8+ T cells in alopecia areata. Libraries were prepared by immunoSEQ multiplex PCR; TCRdb keeps only in-frame clonotypes and omits some of them. The sample consists of 110,000 or so clones, 56% of them appearing once. The specimen was CD4+ T cells sorted from blood, collected at week 24, from a patient treated with tofacitinib. The receptors originated from a human donor with alopecia areata. Both conserved end residues are part of each CDR3. A D gene is named only where the DNA matches it firmly. The size of a clone is reported for some rows only, either as once, few or many, or as a class for expanded clones.

j_call d_call clone_size v_call cdr3_nt cdr3_aa
TRBJ2-5 . . TRBV10-2 TGCGCCAGCAACCCCGGGACCTTCCAAGAGACCCAGTACTTC CASNPGTFQETQYF
TRBJ2-7 TRBD1 . TRBV14 TGTGCCAGCAGCCAATTAATGGGACAGGGGGCCTACGAGCAGTACTTC CASSQLMGQGAYEQYF
TRBJ2-5 . . TRBV11-3 TGTGCCAGCAGCTTAGGAGAGCAAGAGACCCAGTACTTC CASSLGEQETQYF
TRBJ1-5 TRBD1 . TRBV5-1 TGCGCCAGCAGCTTACAGGGGGCGGCGAATCAGCCCCAGCATTTT CASSLQGAANQPQHF
TRBJ2-1 TRBD2 once TRBV29-1 TGCAGCGTTGTCGGCAGGGCGCCTCTAGCGGGGGGGCTTAATGAGCAGTTCTTC CSVVGRAPLAGGLNEQFF
TRBJ1-4 . . TRBV4-2 TGTGCCACTACGGGCCTTTCGAGTGAAAAACTGTTTTTT CATTGLSSEKLFF
TRBJ1-6 . . TRBV30 TGTGCCTGGAGTACCCGGGATTTAATGGGTAATTCACCCCTCCACTTT CAWSTRDLMGNSPLHF
TRBJ2-4 . . TRBV6-5 TGTGCCGGACGGGACTCGGGAGCGGCGGATCAGTACTTC CAGRDSGAADQYF
TRBJ1-5 . few TRBV27 TGTGCCAGCAGTTTAAAGAGTAGCAATCAGCCCCAGCATTTT CASSLKSSNQPQHF
TRBJ1-2 . few TRBV29-1 TGCAGCGGACTAGAGAACTATGGCTACACCTTC CSGLENYGYTF
TRBJ2-2 TRBD2 . TRBV2 TGTGCCAGCATAACTAGCGGGGGGAGAACCGGGGAGCTGTTTTTT CASITSGGRTGELFF
TRBJ1-4 . . TRBV6-5 TGTGCCAGCAGCACAGGGACTGGGAAACTGTTTTTT CASSTGTGKLFF
TRBJ2-7 . . TRBV7-2 TGTGCCAGCAGTAGGGGAAACGAGCAGTACTTC CASSRGNEQYF
TRBJ1-2 . . TRBV29-1 TGCAGCGTTTTCGGCCATCCTAACTATGGCTACACCTTC CSVFGHPNYGYTF
TRBJ1-5 . . TRBV4-1 TGCGCCAGCAGACCCACAGTCAGGGTTATCGGTCAGCCCCAGCATTTT CASRPTVRVIGQPQHF
TRBJ2-1 TRBD2 . TRBV13 TGTGCCAGCAGCTTCCCGACTAGCGGACTGTTGTACAATGAGCAGTTCTTC CASSFPTSGLLYNEQFF
TRBJ2-5 TRBD1 few TRBV5-4 TGTGCCAGCAGTTCGGCCCCGGGACAGGGCTTCGAGACCCAGTACTTC CASSSAPGQGFETQYF
TRBJ1-1 . few TRBV30 TGTGCCTGGAAACTTGGGACTGAAGCTTTCTTT CAWKLGTEAFF
TRBJ2-7 TRBD1 few TRBV7-9 TGTGCCAGCAGCTCTACAGGGGGCTACGAGCAGTACTTC CASSSTGGYEQYF
TRBJ2-1 TRBD2 . TRBV30 TGTGCCTGGATGAGAGCGGGGGGGCGCAATGAGCAGTTCTTC CAWMRAGGRNEQFF
TRBJ2-1 . . TRBV4-2 TGTGCCAGCAGCCAACCTCCATACAATGAGCAGTTCTTC CASSQPPYNEQFF
TRBJ1-6 . few TRBV25-1 TGTGCCAGCAGCTTCTCCCAGTGGGGTTCACCCCTCCACTTT CASSFSQWGSPLHF
TRBJ1-2 . . TRBV7-3 TGTGCCAGCAGCCCGAGACCGGGAGGGGACTATGGCTACACCTTC CASSPRPGGDYGYTF
TRBJ2-5 . . TRBV7-2 TGTGCCAGCAGCACCCCCGAGACCCAGTACTTC CASSTPETQYF
TRBJ1-1 . . TRBV23-1 TGCGCCAGCAGTCAACGGAGGGCGGCAAAGGGGGGGACTGAAGCTTTCTTT CASSQRRAAKGGTEAFF